This record concerns one T cell receptor beta chain sequence. This sample stems from a study of blood T cell repertoires in COVID-19. Study information: Sources were T cells, B-cell-depleted T cells, or PBMCs; the material itself was cDNA or gDNA.

Source study methods: For nucleated cells, counts were estimated from reference gene primer amplification. The repertoire was sequenced with immunoSEQ multiplex PCR; TCRdb's copy has only in-frame clones and lacks some. The DNA gave D and trimming, while V, J and clone size come from that table. The sample lists roughly 340,000 clones, about 89% occurring once. The germline gives CDR1 SGDLS, CDR2 YYNGEE. The CDR3 contains 14 residues. The germline V and J ends were trimmed by 6 bases and 4 bases, with 16 bases remaining between them. The gene calls are TRBV9 and TRBJ1-2; D uncertain. The TCR comes from a woman aged 50 to 60 with COVID-19, enrolled during active disease. The sequencing sample was made of peripheral blood. CDR3 in amino acids: CASNPSPRSYGYTF. The CDR3 region has the DNA TGTGCCAGCAACCCCTCCCCTAGGAGCTATGGCTACACCTTC. The full variable domain, its missing parts supplied by reference TRBV9 and TRBJ1-2, is DSGVTQTPKHLITATGQRVTLRCSPRSGDLSVYWYQQSLDQGLQFLIQYYNGEERAKGNILERFSAQQFPDLHSELNLSSLELGDSALYFCASNPSPRSYGYTFGSGTRLTVV.